This paragraph reports one TCR beta chain. Its antigen is still unknown. Base qualities are not at hand, and no much larger clone is one base apart. The library came from the immunoSEQ multiplex PCR assay. From the authors' description of their analysis: Repertoires were summarized by richness and clonality, and significantly expanded and contracted clones were identified between pre- and post-therapy samples. This is the immuneACCESS table as TCRdb keeps it, with only in-frame sequences that have V and J called. A part of the clones is gone; compared with another copy, unresolved V genes explain less than half, and the rest is unexplained. V and J calls and clone size follow that table, whereas D and trimming were derived from the DNA. Across this sample there are 20,000 to 25,000 clones, with approximately 86% seen only once. Clones ranked in the top ten supply about 23% of the sample. The meaning of the sample's time point label: pretherapy, before neoadjuvant immune checkpoint inhibitors. The samples were obtained from NEOSTAR, a phase 2 randomized trial that tested neoadjuvant nivolumab or nivolumab plus ipilimumab, followed by surgery, in operable NSCLC.

The sample belongs to a study of neoadjuvant nivolumab and ipilimumab in lung cancer (TCRdb year 2020). The study in broad terms: Nivolumab was given at 3 mg/kg intravenously on days 1, 15 and 29, and the combination arm added ipilimumab 1 mg/kg on day 1 only. The primary trial endpoint was the major pathologic response (MPR) rate in the intention-to-treat population in each study arm. Of the 45 or so patients with operable NSCLC treated in the trial, approximately 23 were randomized to nivolumab monotherapy and some 21 to nivolumab plus ipilimumab. TCR repertoires were compared between pretherapy (baseline) peripheral blood and tumors resected at surgery after neoadjuvant immune checkpoint blockade. Matched pretherapy and resected tumor pairs were analyzed for seven patients: four treated with nivolumab and three with nivolumab plus ipilimumab.

CDR1 and CDR2 (GTSNPN, SVGIG) derive from the germline V gene (reference sequence). Between the V and J ends, shortened by 2 bases and 7 bases respectively, the junction contains 18 bases. From cysteine to phenylalanine, the CDR3 is 14 amino acids long. Only the CDR3 part of the read is kept: 42 bases, read in frame from the first base. Study-wide conclusions, independent of this receptor: Tumor T-cell richness and clonality rose from pretherapy to surgery in three of three dual-therapy tumors but in only two of four nivolumab-treated tumors. A small number of samples underwent TCR sequencing. TCR richness and clonality were greater in resected tumors than in tumor-adjacent uninvolved lung, and increases were seen in more dual-therapy-treated tumors. TCR richness in pretherapy blood showed a positive correlation with richness in tumors resected after neoadjuvant therapy (Spearman R of about 0.82). There was no significant correlation between TCR clonality and pathologic tumor regression, and just a single major-pathologic-response sample was available for the clonality-regression analysis.

This chain is built from TRBV30 and TRBJ2-7, with the D gene tentatively TRBD1 or TRBD2, based on 6 matching bases in each. This receptor was identified in an adult with non-small cell lung cancer. The sequences come from peripheral blood, collected before neoadjuvant nivolumab, alone or with ipilimumab. The CDR3 protein: CAWSRGPFVSEQYF. Read as DNA, the sequence is TGTGCCTGGAGTCGGGGGCCCTTTGTGAGTGAGCAGTACTTC.